One sample yielded the 16 T cell receptor beta chains listed below, sequenced in a study of cytomegalovirus exposure and HLA in healthy donors. Only in-frame clones appear in the TCRdb table, and some are missing; sequencing was by immunoSEQ multiplex PCR. The data hold about 58,000 clones, with under 95% observed a single time. The sequencing sample was made of PBMCs. The source of these receptors is a man between 18 and 35 years old in good health and CMV-seronegative.

This sequence joins TRBV14 and TRBJ1-2; the D gene is possibly TRBD1 (5 bases). Germline CDR1 reads SGHDN; CDR2 reads FVKESK. This CDR3 region has 15 residues. V was pared by 5 bases and J by 3 bases, with 16 bases between. CDR3 in DNA: TGTGCCAGCAGCGACTCCGCCCGGGGGGACTATGGCTACACCTTC. Its protein is CASSDSARGDYGYTF.

In its sample, this clone was seen once. The gene calls are TRBV28 and TRBJ2-1, with TRBD2 identical over 10 bases. Germline V gene data show CDR1 as MDHEN and CDR2 as SYDVKM. Trimming at V came to 4 bases and at J to 4 bases, leaving 4 bases not matched to a gene. This CDR3 spans 15 amino acids. This CDR3 is CASSSSGRFYNEQFF. Written as DNA, the CDR3 is TGTGCCAGCAGTTCTAGCGGGAGATTTTACAATGAGCAGTTCTTC.

V and J are TRBV4-1 and TRBJ2-3; weak D call: TRBD2 (6 bases). The CDR3 is 14 residues long. Between the trimmed V and J ends, which lost 5 bases and 4 bases, there was a span of 13 bases. Germline CDR1 MGHRA, CDR2 YSYEKL. CDR3 sequence reads: CASSFRLVADTQYF. For the CDR3, the DNA is TGCGCCAGCAGCTTTCGACTAGTGGCAGATACGCAGTATTTT.

The chain is built from TRBV6-5 and TRBJ2-2; D is possibly TRBD2 (5 bases). The CDR3 is 14 amino acids. Germline-derived CDR1 and CDR2 are MNHEY and SVGAGI. Trimming removed 6 bases from V and 2 bases from J, with 10 bases in between. The CDR3 spells CASRSGPNTGELFF. The CDR3 nucleotides are TGTGCCAGCAGGAGCGGTCCAAACACCGGGGAGCTGTTTTTT.

This clone was found once. This rearrangement joins TRBV19 to TRBJ2-3; 9 bases are a match to TRBD2. Per germline, CDR1 LNHDA and CDR2 SQIVND (reference sequence). Trimming removed 7 bases from V and 6 bases from J; junction bases left unmatched: 11. The CDR3 loop spans 15 amino acids. The CDR3 protein is CASTQPGTSSDTQYF. The CDR3 nucleotides read TGTGCCAGTACACAGCCCGGGACTAGCTCCGATACGCAGTATTTT.

The chain combines TRBV9 with TRBJ1-4; TRBD1 agrees at 8 bases. V dropped 3 bases and J dropped 8; count of bases not matched to a gene: 12. Germline loops: CDR1 SGDLS, CDR2 YYNGEE. This CDR3 is built from 16 residues. This chain's CDR3 is CASSDGGQGGWEKLFF. The DNA of the CDR3 is TGTGCCAGCAGCGACGGAGGACAGGGTGGTTGGGAAAAACTGTTTTTT.

The V gene is TRBV30, the J gene TRBJ2-1; maybe TRBD1 (6 bases). The V gene lost 0 bases and the J gene lost 10 bases, with 10 bases spanning the gap. In germline, CDR1 is GTSNPN, CDR2 SVGIG (reference sequence). The CDR3 spans 12 residues. The CDR3 nucleotides are TGTGCCTGGAGTGTACTAAGGGGGGAGCAGTTCTTC. This translates into CAWSVLRGEQFF.

This clone came up once. This sequence joins TRBV18 and TRBJ2-6, with D perhaps matching TRBD1 (5 bases). CDR3 length equals 16 residues. V was cut by 0 bases and J by 2 bases, with 8 bases left in between. Germline V gene data show CDR1 as KGHSH and CDR2 as LQKENI. CDR3 DNA sequence: TGTGCCAGCTCACCACCGGGGCAGACTGGGGCCAACGTCCTGACTTTC. It translates to CASSPPGQTGANVLTF.

The V gene is TRBV2, the J gene TRBJ2-7; 10 nucleotides match TRBD1. The germline V gene encodes CDR1 SNHLY and CDR2 FYNNEI. The CDR3 extends over 14 amino acids. The V and J ends lost 4 bases and 2 bases, in that order; junction bases with no gene match: 2. Here the CDR3 reads CASSVGTGAYEQYF. CDR3 DNA sequence: TGTGCCAGCAGTGTGGGGACAGGGGCCTACGAGCAGTACTTC. The full variable domain, in which reference TRBV2 and TRBJ2-7 provide the parts outside the CDR3, is EPEVTQTPSHQVTQMGQEVILRCVPISNHLYFYWYRQILGQKVEFLVSFYNNEISEKSEIFDDQFSVERPDGSNFTLKIRSTKLEDSAMYFCASSVGTGAYEQYFGPGTRLTVT.

This chain links TRBV6-1 with TRBJ2-5; no clear D gene. CDR1 is MNHNS, CDR2 SASEGT, per germline. This CDR3 contains 13 residues. The V and J ends lost 10 bases and 2 bases respectively, with 14 bases between them. DNA for the CDR3: TGTGCCACCAGACCGGGTGTTCAAGAGACCCAGTACTTC. Amino acid sequence: CATRPGVQETQYF.

The rearrangement links TRBV19 to TRBJ1-1; D unresolved. Germline assignment: CDR1 LNHDA and CDR2 SQIVND (reference sequence). V was clipped by 8 bases and J by 1 base, with 8 bases between them. CDR3 length: 12 amino acids. CDR3 coding DNA: TGTGCCAGTCAGGCTCGGAACACTGAAGCTTTCTTT. It translates to CASQARNTEAFF.

This sequence joins TRBV13 and TRBJ2-3; 9 positions agree with TRBD2. V lost 6 bases to trimming and J lost 5 bases; unmatched junction nucleotides: 12. The germline CDR1 and CDR2 sequences are PRHDT and FYEKMQ (reference sequence). The CDR3 is 16 amino acids. CDR3 bases: TGTGCCAGCAGTAAAGCGGGAGGTTGGTCGGGAGATACGCAGTATTTT. Translated, it gives CASSKAGGWSGDTQYF.

The chain combines TRBV5-1 with TRBJ2-7; 11 bases agree with TRBD2. J was trimmed by 3 bases and V by 5 bases; bases with no gene match: 7. The germline V gene encodes CDR1 SGHRS and CDR2 YFSETQ. This CDR3 has 15 residues. CDR3 in DNA: TGCGCCAGCAGAGAGGGACTAGCGGCAAACTACGAGCAGTACTTC. Amino acids: CASREGLAANYEQYF.

This chain connects TRBV6-6 to TRBJ2-2, with D unresolved. V lost 11 bases to trimming and J lost 6 bases, with 10 bases between them. There are 11 residues in the CDR3. Germline loops: CDR1 MNHNY, CDR2 SVGAGI (reference sequence). CDR3 sequence: CAGGRSGELFF. CDR3 nucleotide sequence: TGTGCCGGCGGCAGATCCGGGGAGCTGTTTTTT.

The chain is built from TRBV28 and TRBJ2-7; D perhaps matches TRBD1 (5 bases). There are 16 residues in the CDR3. Trimming took 2 bases from V and 2 from J, leaving 16 bases between them. The germline gives CDR1 MDHEN, CDR2 SYDVKM. CDR3 protein: CASSLQGSRQAYEQYF. The CDR3 nucleotides are TGTGCCAGCAGTTTACAGGGATCCCGTCAGGCCTACGAGCAGTACTTC.

The chain employs TRBV28 and TRBJ1-2, with a tentative D call TRBD1 (6 bases). Germline-derived CDR1 and CDR2 are MDHEN and SYDVKM. The CDR3 is 16 amino acids. V gave up 5 bases and J gave up 7 bases, with 23 bases separating them. CDR3 sequence reads: CASSPPGGGALSGYTF. The CDR3 DNA is TGTGCCAGCAGTCCACCGGGGGGGGGCGCTTTAAGTGGCTACACCTTC.